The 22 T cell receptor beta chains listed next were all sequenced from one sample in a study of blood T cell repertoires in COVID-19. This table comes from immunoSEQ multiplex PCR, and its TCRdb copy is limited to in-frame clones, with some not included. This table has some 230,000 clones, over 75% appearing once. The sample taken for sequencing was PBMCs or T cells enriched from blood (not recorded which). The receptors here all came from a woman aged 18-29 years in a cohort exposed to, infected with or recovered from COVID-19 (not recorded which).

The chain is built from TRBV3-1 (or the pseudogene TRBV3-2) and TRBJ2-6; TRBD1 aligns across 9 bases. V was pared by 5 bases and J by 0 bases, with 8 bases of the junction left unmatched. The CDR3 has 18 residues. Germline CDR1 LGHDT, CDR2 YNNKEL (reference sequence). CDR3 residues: CASSAHGTGLSGANVLTF. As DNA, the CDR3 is TGTGCCAGCAGCGCTCACGGGACAGGGCTCTCTGGGGCCAACGTCCTGACTTTC.

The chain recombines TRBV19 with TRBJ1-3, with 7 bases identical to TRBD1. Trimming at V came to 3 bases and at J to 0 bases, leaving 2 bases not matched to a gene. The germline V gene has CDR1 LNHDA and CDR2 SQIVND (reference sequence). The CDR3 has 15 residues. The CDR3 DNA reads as TGTGCCAGTAGTATTGACAGGGTCTCTGGAAACACCATATATTTT. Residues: CASSIDRVSGNTIYF. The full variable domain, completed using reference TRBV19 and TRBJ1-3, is DGGITQSPKYLFRKEGQNVTLSCEQNLNHDAMYWYRQDPGQGLRLIYYSQIVNDFQKGDIAEGYSVSREKKESFPLTVTSAQKNPTAFYLCASSIDRVSGNTIYFGEGSWLTVV.

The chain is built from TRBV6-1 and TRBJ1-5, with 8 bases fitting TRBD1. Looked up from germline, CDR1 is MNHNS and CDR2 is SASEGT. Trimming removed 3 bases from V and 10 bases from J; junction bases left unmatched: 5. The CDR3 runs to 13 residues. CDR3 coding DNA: TGTGCCAGCAGTGAGACAGGGGCTGGCCCCCAGCATTTT. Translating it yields CASSETGAGPQHF.

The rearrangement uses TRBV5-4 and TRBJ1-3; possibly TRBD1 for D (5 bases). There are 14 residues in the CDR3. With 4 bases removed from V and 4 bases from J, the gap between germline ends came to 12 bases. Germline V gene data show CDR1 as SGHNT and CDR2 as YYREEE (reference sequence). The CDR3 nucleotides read TGTGCCAGCAGCGACATGCGGGGCGGAAACACCATATATTTT. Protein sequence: CASSDMRGGNTIYF.

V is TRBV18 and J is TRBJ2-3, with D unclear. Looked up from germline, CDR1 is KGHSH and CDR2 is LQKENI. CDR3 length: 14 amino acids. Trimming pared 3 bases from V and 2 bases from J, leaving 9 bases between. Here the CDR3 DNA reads TGTGCCAGCTCACCGGGCAGAGACACAGATACGCAGTATTTT. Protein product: CASSPGRDTDTQYF.

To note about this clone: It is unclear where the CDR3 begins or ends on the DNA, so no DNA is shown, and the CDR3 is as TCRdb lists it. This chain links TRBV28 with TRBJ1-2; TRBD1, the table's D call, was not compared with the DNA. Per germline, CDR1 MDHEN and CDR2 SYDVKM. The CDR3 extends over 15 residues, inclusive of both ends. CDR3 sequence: CASSFLAGAGYGYTF.

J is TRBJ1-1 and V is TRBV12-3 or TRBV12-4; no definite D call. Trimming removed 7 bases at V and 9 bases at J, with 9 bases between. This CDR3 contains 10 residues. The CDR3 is CASTLGKAFF. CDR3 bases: TGTGCCAGCACACTAGGAAAAGCTTTCTTT.

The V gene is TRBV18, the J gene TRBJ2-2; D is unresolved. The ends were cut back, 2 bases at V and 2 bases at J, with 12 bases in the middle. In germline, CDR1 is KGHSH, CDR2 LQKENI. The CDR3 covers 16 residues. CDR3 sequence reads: CASSPIVAVNTGELFF. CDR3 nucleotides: TGTGCCAGCTCACCAATAGTCGCGGTAAACACCGGGGAGCTGTTTTTT.

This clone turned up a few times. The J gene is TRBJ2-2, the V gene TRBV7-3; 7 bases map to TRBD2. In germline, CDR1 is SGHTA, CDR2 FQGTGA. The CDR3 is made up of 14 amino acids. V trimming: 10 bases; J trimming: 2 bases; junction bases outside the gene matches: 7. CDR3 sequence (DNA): TGTGCCACCCATGGGGGGGGAAACACCGGGGAGCTGTTTTTT. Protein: CATHGGGNTGELFF.

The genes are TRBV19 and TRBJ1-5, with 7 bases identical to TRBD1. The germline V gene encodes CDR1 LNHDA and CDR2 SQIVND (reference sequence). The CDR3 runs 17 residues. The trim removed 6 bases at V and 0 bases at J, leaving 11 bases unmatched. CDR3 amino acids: CASSDGQVGYSNQPQHF. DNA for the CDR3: TGTGCCAGTAGCGACGGACAGGTGGGCTATAGCAATCAGCCCCAGCATTTT.

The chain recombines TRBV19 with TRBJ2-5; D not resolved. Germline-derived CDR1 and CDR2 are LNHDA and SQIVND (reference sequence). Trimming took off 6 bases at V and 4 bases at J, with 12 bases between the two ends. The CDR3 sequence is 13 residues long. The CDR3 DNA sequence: TGTGCCAGTAGCCATAGGAGTTTAGAGACCCAGTACTTC. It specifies CASSHRSLETQYF.

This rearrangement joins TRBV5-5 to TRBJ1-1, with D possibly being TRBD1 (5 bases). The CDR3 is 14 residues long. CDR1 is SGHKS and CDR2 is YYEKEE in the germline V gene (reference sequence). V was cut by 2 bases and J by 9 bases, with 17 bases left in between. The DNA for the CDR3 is TGTGCCAGCAGCTTTCCTGCGGGGACTTCCCAAGCTTTCTTT. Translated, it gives CASSFPAGTSQAFF.

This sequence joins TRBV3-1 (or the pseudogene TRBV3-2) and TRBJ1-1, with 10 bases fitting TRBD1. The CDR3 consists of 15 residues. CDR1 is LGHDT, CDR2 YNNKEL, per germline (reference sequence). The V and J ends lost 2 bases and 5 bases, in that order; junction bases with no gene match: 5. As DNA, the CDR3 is TGTGCCAGCAGCCAAACGGACAGGGGGGGGACTGAAGCTTTCTTT. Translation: CASSQTDRGGTEAFF.

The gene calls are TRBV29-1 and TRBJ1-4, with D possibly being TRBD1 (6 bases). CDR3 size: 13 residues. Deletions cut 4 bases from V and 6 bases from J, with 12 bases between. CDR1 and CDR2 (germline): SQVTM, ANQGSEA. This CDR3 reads CSVVRGAYEKLFF. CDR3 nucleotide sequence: TGCAGCGTTGTGCGGGGGGCCTATGAAAAACTGTTTTTT. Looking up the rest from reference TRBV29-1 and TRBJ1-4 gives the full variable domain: SAVISQKPSRDICQRGTSLTIQCQVDSQVTMMFWYRQQPGQSLTLIATANQGSEATYESGFVIDKFPISRPNLTFSTLTVSNMSPEDSSIYLCSVVRGAYEKLFFGSGTQLSVL.

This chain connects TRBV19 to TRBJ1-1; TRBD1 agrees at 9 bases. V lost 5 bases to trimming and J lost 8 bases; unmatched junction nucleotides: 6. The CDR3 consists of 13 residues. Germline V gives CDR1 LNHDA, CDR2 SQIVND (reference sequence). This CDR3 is CASSPRTGVEAFF. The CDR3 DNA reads TGTGCCAGTAGTCCCCGGACAGGGGTGGAAGCTTTCTTT. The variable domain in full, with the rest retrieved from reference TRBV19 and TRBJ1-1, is DGGITQSPKYLFRKEGQNVTLSCEQNLNHDAMYWYRQDPGQGLRLIYYSQIVNDFQKGDIAEGYSVSREKKESFPLTVTSAQKNPTAFYLCASSPRTGVEAFFGQGTRLTVV.

In DNA, the CDR3 is TGTGCCAGCAGCTGGACAGAAAACACTGAAGCTTTCTTT. Its protein is CASSWTENTEAFF. The chain is built from TRBV6-5 and TRBJ1-1; the D gene is possibly TRBD1 (6 bases). Germline V gives CDR1 MNHEY, CDR2 SVGAGI. V was cut by 6 bases and J by 2 bases, with 10 bases left in between. There are 13 residues in the CDR3.

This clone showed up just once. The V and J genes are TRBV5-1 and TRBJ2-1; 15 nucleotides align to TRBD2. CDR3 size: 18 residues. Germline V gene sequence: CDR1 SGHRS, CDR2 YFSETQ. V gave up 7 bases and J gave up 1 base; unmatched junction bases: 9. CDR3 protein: CASRRTSGRDTSYNEQFF. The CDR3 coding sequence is TGCGCCAGCCGCCGGACTAGCGGGAGGGATACATCCTACAATGAGCAGTTCTTC.

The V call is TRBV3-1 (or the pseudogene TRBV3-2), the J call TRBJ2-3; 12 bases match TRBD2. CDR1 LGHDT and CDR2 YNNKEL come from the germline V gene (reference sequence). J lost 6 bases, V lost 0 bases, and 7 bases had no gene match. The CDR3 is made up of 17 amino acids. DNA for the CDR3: TGTGCCAGCAGCCAAGAAAGGAGACTAGCGGGGGTGGATACGCAGTATTTT. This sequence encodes CASSQERRLAGVDTQYF.

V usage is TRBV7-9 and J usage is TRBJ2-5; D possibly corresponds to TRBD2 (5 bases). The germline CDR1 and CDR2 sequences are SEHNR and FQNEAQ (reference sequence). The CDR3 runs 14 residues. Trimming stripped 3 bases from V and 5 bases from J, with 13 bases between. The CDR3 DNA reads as TGTGCCAGCAGCTTCAGTGACCGAGGGGAGACCCAGTACTTC. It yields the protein CASSFSDRGETQYF. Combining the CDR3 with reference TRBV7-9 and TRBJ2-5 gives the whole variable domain DTGVSQNPRHKITKRGQNVTFRCDPISEHNRLYWYRQTLGQGPEFLTYFQNEAQLEKSRLLSDRFSAERPKGSFSTLEIQRTEQGDSAMYLCASSFSDRGETQYFGPGTRLLVL.

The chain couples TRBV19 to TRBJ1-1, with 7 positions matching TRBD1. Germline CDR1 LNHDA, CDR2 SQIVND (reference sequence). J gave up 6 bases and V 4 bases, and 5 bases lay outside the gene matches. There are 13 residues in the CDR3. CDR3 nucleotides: TGTGCCAGTAGTACTACAGGGGAGGCTGAAGCTTTCTTT. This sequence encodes CASSTTGEAEAFF.

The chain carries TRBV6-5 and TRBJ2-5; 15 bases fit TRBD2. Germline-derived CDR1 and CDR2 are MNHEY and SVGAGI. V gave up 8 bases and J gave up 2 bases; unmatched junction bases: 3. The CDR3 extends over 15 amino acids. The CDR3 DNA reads TGTGCCAGCGGGACTAGCGGGAGGATTCAAGAGACCCAGTACTTC. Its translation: CASGTSGRIQETQYF.

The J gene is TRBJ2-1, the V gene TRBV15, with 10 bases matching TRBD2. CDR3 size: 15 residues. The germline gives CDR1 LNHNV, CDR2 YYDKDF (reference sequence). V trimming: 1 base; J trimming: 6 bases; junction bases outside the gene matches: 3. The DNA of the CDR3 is TGTGCCACCAGCAGAGCACTAGCGGGAAGCAATGAGCAGTTCTTC. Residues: CATSRALAGSNEQFF. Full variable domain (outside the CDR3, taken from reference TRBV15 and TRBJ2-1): DAMVIQNPRYQVTQFGKPVTLSCSQTLNHNVMYWYQQKSSQAPKLLFHYYDKDFNNEADTPDNFQSRRPNTSFCFLDIRSPGLGDTAMYLCATSRALAGSNEQFFGPGTRLTVL.